These T cell receptor beta chains were read from a single sample in a study of regulatory T cells in long-lasting Graves disease. TCRdb processed the multiplex PCR reads anew with MiXCR; each CDR3 protein has one entry. The sample lists 520,000 or so distinct CDR3 sequences; approximately 12% were seen once. The same sample was also used in a study of T cells in Graves' hyperthyroidism and ophthalmopathy.

The sequences come from peripheral blood mononuclear cells (PBMCs), collected at new diagnosis, from a patient treated with antithyroid drugs. The receptors were gathered from a woman in her thirties with Graves disease. Both conserved end residues are part of each CDR3. The D gene is left open where the match is weak. The listing skips clone size in some rows; elsewhere it reads once, few, many or a size class.

CDR3 protein | J gene | V gene | clone size | D gene
CSVEKGGRAWETQYF | TRBJ2-5 | TRBV29-1 | few | TRBD2
CASSLQRQGEAFF | TRBJ1-1 | TRBV12-3/TRBV12-4 | many | -
CASSLNSVGTDTQYF | TRBJ2-3 | TRBV7-2 | many | -
CASSSRGGYEQYF | TRBJ2-7 | TRBV27 | many | TRBD2
CASSIGTTDEQYF | TRBJ2-7 | TRBV13 | many | TRBD2
CASSYREGQAEAFF | TRBJ1-1 | TRBV11-3 | many | -
CASSSTRGPSTQYF | TRBJ2-3 | TRBV11-2 | many | -
CSARRQGARTEAFF | TRBJ1-1 | TRBV20-1 | - | TRBD1
CASSLSGTLSSYEQYF | TRBJ2-7 | TRBV7-3 | many | -
CASNWGFAEAFF | TRBJ1-1 | TRBV19 | many | -
CSVGPQGRDEKLFF | TRBJ1-4 | TRBV29-1 | many | -
CASSDRFNGYSNQPQHF | TRBJ1-5 | TRBV6-2/TRBV6-3 | - | -
CSVEFGLAGVGASTDTQYF | TRBJ2-3 | TRBV29-1 | - | TRBD2
CASSWGRTVQHYEQYF | TRBJ2-7 | TRBV5-5 | many | -
CAWRGQRDRETQYF | TRBJ2-5 | TRBV30 | many | TRBD2
CASSQDFGQGADTQYF | TRBJ2-3 | TRBV4-3 | many | TRBD1
CASSPISWVGIYGYTF | TRBJ1-2 | TRBV11-2 | many | -
CASSRAVDTEAFF | TRBJ1-1 | TRBV28 | many | -
CASSQSTVAQYF | TRBJ2-3 | TRBV14 | - | -
CSARLGQGDSPLHF | TRBJ1-6 | TRBV20-1 | - | TRBD1
CSARGEGFGVGDTEAFF | TRBJ1-1 | TRBV20-1 | many | -
CASSYGGTREGYTF | TRBJ1-2 | TRBV6-2/TRBV6-3 | - | -
CTSSRDGMADTQYF | TRBJ2-3 | TRBV4-1 | - | -
CASSHHTSWLF | TRBJ2-1 | TRBV28 | - | -
CASSIGYADTQYF | TRBJ2-3 | TRBV19 | many | -
CASSEAETYFYEQYF | TRBJ2-7 | TRBV11-2 | many | -
CASSLVDRDNHYSNQPQHF | TRBJ1-5 | TRBV28 | many | TRBD1
CATSRDVSFSGNTIYF | TRBJ1-3 | TRBV15 | - | -
CASSLSTNSYNSPLHF | TRBJ1-6 | TRBV5-5 | few | -
CSAHSRRRGRETYEQYF | TRBJ2-7 | TRBV20-1 | many | -
CASRASGVGEQFF | TRBJ2-1 | TRBV27 | many | -
CSARDGLKNQPQHF | TRBJ1-5 | TRBV20-1 | - | -
CASSQDRGGWEKLFF | TRBJ1-4 | TRBV4-1 | many | -
CASSQVAGVDTQYF | TRBJ2-3 | TRBV18 | - | TRBD2
CASSVSDSLNEQFF | TRBJ2-1 | TRBV27 | many | -
CASSRDRGLNTIYF | TRBJ1-3 | TRBV6-2/TRBV6-3 | many | TRBD1
CASSIDLTPGDTQYF | TRBJ2-5 | TRBV19 | many | -
CAWSVSLAVGYTF | TRBJ1-2 | TRBV30 | many | -
CASSRGDRGNTEAFF | TRBJ1-1 | TRBV6-1 | many | TRBD1
CASSLVKGRGVNTEAFF | TRBJ1-1 | TRBV7-9 | - | -
CASSPRDRVVDTQYF | TRBJ2-3 | TRBV9 | few | TRBD1
CASSAGGSTYNEQFF | TRBJ2-1 | TRBV9 | many | TRBD2
CASRHLRVGSKYQETQHF | TRBJ2-5 | TRBV28 | many | -
CASSQQRRGEETQYF | TRBJ2-5 | TRBV4-3 | many | -
CSVERGLAGTGELFF | TRBJ2-2 | TRBV29-1 | few | -
CSARAGQVNEKLFF | TRBJ1-4 | TRBV20-1 | many | -